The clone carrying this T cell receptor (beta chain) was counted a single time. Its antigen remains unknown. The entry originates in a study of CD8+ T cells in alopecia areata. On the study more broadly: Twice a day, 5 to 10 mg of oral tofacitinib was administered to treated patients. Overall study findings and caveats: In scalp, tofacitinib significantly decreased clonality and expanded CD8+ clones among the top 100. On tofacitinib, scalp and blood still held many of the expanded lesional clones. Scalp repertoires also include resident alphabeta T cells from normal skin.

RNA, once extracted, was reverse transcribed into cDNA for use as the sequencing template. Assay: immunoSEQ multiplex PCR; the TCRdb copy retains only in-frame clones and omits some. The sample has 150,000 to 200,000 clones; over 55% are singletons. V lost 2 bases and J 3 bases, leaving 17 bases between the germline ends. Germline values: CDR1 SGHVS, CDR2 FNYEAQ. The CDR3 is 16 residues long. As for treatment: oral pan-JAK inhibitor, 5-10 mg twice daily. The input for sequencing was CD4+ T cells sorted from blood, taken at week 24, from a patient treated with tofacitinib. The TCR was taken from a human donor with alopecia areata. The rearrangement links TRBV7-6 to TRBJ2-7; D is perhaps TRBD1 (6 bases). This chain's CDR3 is CASSLKGGQDNYEQYF. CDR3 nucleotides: TGTGCCAGCAGCTTAAAAGGGGGACAAGATAACTACGAGCAGTACTTC.